This T cell receptor (beta chain) was recorded in a study of PD-L1 blockade in urothelial cancer. Whole-study context: Male patients with bladder-origin urothelial cancer numbered about 90% of the roughly 29. Previous chemotherapy exposure amounted to 0 to 3 regimens for patients.

Synthetic spike-ins, TCR analog templates, were added into each PCR. Libraries were prepared by immunoSEQ multiplex PCR; TCRdb keeps only in-frame clonotypes and omits some of them. The top ten clones hold roughly 15% of a sample with over 35,000 clones, approximately 86% of them seen once. The time point was: pretreatment peripheral blood. In germline, CDR1 is MNHEY, CDR2 SMNVEV (reference sequence). Deletions cut 1 base from V and 6 bases from J, with 7 bases between. CDR3 length: 13 residues. V gene TRBV27 combines with J gene TRBJ1-5; tentative D call: TRBD1 (6 bases). The sequencing used PBMCs, collected around atezolizumab (anti-PD-L1) treatment. The sequence came from an elderly man with urothelial cancer. The CDR3 DNA is TGTGCCAGCAGTTTATTCAGGGGTCAGCCCCAGCATTTT. It is translated as CASSLFRGQPQHF.